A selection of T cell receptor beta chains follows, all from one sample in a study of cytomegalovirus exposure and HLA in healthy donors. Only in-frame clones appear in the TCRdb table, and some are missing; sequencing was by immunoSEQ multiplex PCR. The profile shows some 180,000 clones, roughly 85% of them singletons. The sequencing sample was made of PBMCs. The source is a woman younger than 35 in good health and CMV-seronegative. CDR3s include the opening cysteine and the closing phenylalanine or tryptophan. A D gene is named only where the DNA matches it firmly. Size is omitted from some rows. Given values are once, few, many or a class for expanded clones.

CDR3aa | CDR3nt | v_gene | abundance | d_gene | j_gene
CASSSPGGRLGTQYF | TGTGCCAGCAGCTCTCCGGGGGGGAGGTTAGGTACGCAGTATTTT | TRBV7-9 | - | TRBD2 | TRBJ2-3
CASSLEGIAKNIQYF | TGTGCCAGCAGCCTGGAGGGGATAGCCAAAAACATTCAGTACTTC | TRBV28 | - | - | TRBJ2-4
CASSFRDTYNEQFF | TGTGCCAGCAGCTTCCGGGACACATACAATGAGCAGTTCTTC | TRBV7-8 | - | - | TRBJ2-1
CAWGTSISVGEQFF | TGTGCCTGGGGCACTAGTATTTCGGTCGGCGAGCAGTTCTTC | TRBV30 | - | - | TRBJ2-1
CASSYSDYHRELFF | TGTGCCAGCAGTTACTCCGACTATCACCGGGAGCTGTTCTTT | TRBV6-5 | - | - | TRBJ2-2
CASSQHRTSADNEQFF | TGTGCCAGCAGCCAGCACAGGACTAGCGCGGACAATGAGCAGTTCTTC | TRBV4-2 | - | TRBD2 | TRBJ2-1
CASSQRTAGGGINNEQFF | TGCGCCAGCAGCCAGAGGACCGCGGGGGGAGGTATAAACAATGAGCAGTTCTTC | TRBV4-3 | - | TRBD2 | TRBJ2-1
CASSLLGQGGEKLFF | TGTGCCAGCAGCTTACTTGGCCAGGGAGGTGAAAAACTGTTTTTT | TRBV7-9 | - | - | TRBJ1-4
CSSSPPEAYEQYF | TGTTCCAGCAGCCCTCCGGAGGCCTACGAGCAGTACTTC | TRBV7-9 | - | - | TRBJ2-7
CAWSDPSQGSYGYTF | TGTGCCTGGAGCGACCCGTCACAGGGGTCTTATGGCTACACCTTC | TRBV30 | - | TRBD1 | TRBJ1-2
CASSQSGQGCGKLFF | TGCGCCAGCAGTCAATCGGGACAGGGCTGTGGAAAACTGTTTTTT | TRBV23-1 | - | TRBD1 | TRBJ1-4
CASSAWTGSDEKLFF | TGTGCCAGCAGTGCATGGACAGGGTCGGATGAAAAACTGTTTTTT | TRBV28 | - | TRBD1 | TRBJ1-4
CASSPTVAGETQYF | TGCGCCAGCAGCCCGACTGTAGCGGGAGAGACCCAGTACTTC | TRBV5-1 | - | TRBD2 | TRBJ2-5
CASARSPAWDGYTF | TGTGCCAGCGCTAGGTCCCCAGCTTGGGATGGCTACACCTTC | TRBV13 | - | - | TRBJ1-2
CASSPLDGSFHNEQFF | TGCGCCAGCAGCCCCTTGGACGGGAGCTTCCACAATGAGCAGTTCTTC | TRBV4-1 | many | - | TRBJ2-1
CASSLWETGPSSYEQYF | TGTGCCAGCAGCTTATGGGAGACAGGCCCCAGCTCCTACGAGCAGTACTTC | TRBV7-9 | - | - | TRBJ2-7
CASSSPDRGIAEAFF | TGTGCCAGCAGTTCCCCGGACAGGGGGATCGCTGAAGCTTTCTTT | TRBV27 | - | TRBD1 | TRBJ1-1
CASSLNPTSATDTQYF | TGTGCCAGCAGCTTAAACCCGACTAGCGCCACAGATACGCAGTATTTT | TRBV13 | - | TRBD2 | TRBJ2-3
CASRPRDRPFEAFF | TGTGCCAGCAGGCCCCGGGACAGGCCTTTTGAAGCTTTCTTT | TRBV6-5 | - | TRBD1 | TRBJ1-1
CASSLVPNSNQPQHF | TGTGCCAGCAGCTTAGTTCCAAATAGCAATCAGCCCCAGCATTTT | TRBV7-2 | - | - | TRBJ1-5
CASTSGPGLQLRPQHF | TGTGCCAGTACCTCGGGTCCGGGACTCCAGTTGAGGCCCCAGCATTTT | TRBV19 | - | - | TRBJ1-5
CASSLGPWAGTYEQYF | TGTGCCAGCAGCTTAGGCCCTTGGGCGGGAACCTACGAGCAGTACTTC | TRBV7-2 | - | - | TRBJ2-7
CASTYSGGPETQYF | TGTGCCAGCACCTATAGCGGGGGTCCAGAGACCCAGTACTTC | TRBV7-2 | - | TRBD2 | TRBJ2-5
CASSLILGGITDTQYF | TGTGCCAGCAGTCTAATCCTGGGGGGGATCACAGATACGCAGTATTTT | TRBV2 | - | TRBD2 | TRBJ2-3
CASSESPGREQYF | TGCGCCAGCAGTGAGTCCCCAGGAAGGGAGCAGTACTTC | TRBV10-1 | - | - | TRBJ2-7
CASSYSGTGGTEAFF | TGTGCCAGCAGTTACTCCGGGACAGGGGGAACTGAAGCTTTCTTT | TRBV7-2 | - | TRBD1 | TRBJ1-1
CASSEGTGETQYF | TGTGCCAGCAGCGAGGGGACAGGAGAGACCCAGTACTTC | TRBV7-9 | - | TRBD1 | TRBJ2-5
CASSEMLWEGSSGANVLTF | TGCGCCAGCAGTGAGATGTTGTGGGAGGGTAGCTCTGGGGCCAACGTCCTGACTTTC | TRBV10-1 | - | TRBD2 | TRBJ2-6
CASSPGTSGTIETQYF | TGTGCCAGCAGCCCTGGGACTAGCGGGACGATAGAGACCCAGTACTTC | TRBV6-6 | once | TRBD2 | TRBJ2-5
CASSNPGTSGTGEQYF | TGCGCCAGCAGTAATCCCGGGACTAGCGGGACTGGGGAGCAGTATTTT | TRBV10-2 | - | TRBD2 | TRBJ2-3
CASSLATGAYEQYF | TGTGCCAGCAGCTTAGCAACGGGAGCTTACGAGCAGTACTTC | TRBV11-2 | - | - | TRBJ2-7
CASTSLGLAVYEQYF | TGTGCCAGCACCTCTCTGGGACTAGCGGTCTACGAGCAGTACTTC | TRBV28 | - | TRBD2 | TRBJ2-7
CASSVTGKGNQPQHF | TGTGCCAGCAGTGTAACAGGGAAGGGGAATCAGCCCCAGCATTTT | TRBV27 | - | - | TRBJ1-5